Included here is one TCR beta chain sequence, with context. The target antigen is unknown. The donors gave bone marrow, and they were healthy. The data belong to a study of cytomegalovirus exposure and HLA in healthy donors. In the PCR, 60 Vbeta and 13 Jbeta primers were used. Data came from immunoSEQ multiplex PCR; TCRdb stores just in-frame clones and leaves some out. Of some 150,000 clones detected, 80% appear once; the ten largest clones hold roughly 4.7%. The ends were cut back, 8 bases at V and 0 bases at J, with 8 bases in the middle. The CDR3 has 14 residues. CDR1 MNHEY and CDR2 SVGAGI come from the germline V gene. Overall study findings and caveats: Immune exposure data for these donors was limited to CMV serostatus.

This sequence originates from a man aged 25 to 40 in good health and CMV-seronegative. The chain employs TRBV6-5 and TRBJ2-6, with D hard to call. The sequenced sample was PBMCs. The CDR3 loop is CASRAPSGANVLTF. The CDR3 coding sequence is TGTGCCAGCCGCGCCCCCTCTGGGGCCAACGTCCTGACTTTC.